A single sample is the source of the 28 T cell receptor beta chains below, sequenced in a study of blood T cell repertoires in COVID-19. Profiling relied on immunoSEQ multiplex PCR, and the TCRdb table lists in-frame clones only, not all of them. The sample consists of about 56,000 clones, roughly nine tenths of them appearing once. Sequencing used peripheral blood. These TCRs come from an older woman with COVID-19, enrolled during active disease.

V is TRBV18 and J is TRBJ2-2; the match to TRBD1 covers 8 bases. This CDR3 contains 13 residues. Germline lookup yields CDR1 KGHSH and CDR2 LQKENI. The J segment lost 7 bases and the V segment lost 3 bases, leaving 1 base of the junction unmatched. Here the CDR3 reads CASSPDRVGELFF. The CDR3 DNA reads as TGTGCCAGCTCACCGGACAGGGTCGGGGAGCTGTTTTTT.

This chain joins TRBV7-2 and TRBJ1-3, with a possible D match to TRBD1 (6 bases). The CDR3 runs to 15 residues. V gave up 4 bases and J gave up 5 bases, with 15 bases separating them. CDR1 and CDR2 from the germline V gene are SGHTA and FQGNSA. CDR3 protein: CASSSDRLDRNTIYF. In DNA form, the CDR3 reads TGTGCCAGCAGCTCGGACAGACTCGACAGAAACACCATATATTTT.

This clone was seen once. The CDR3 reads CSVEGEGTEQYF. CDR3 nucleotide sequence: TGCAGCGTTGAGGGGGAGGGGACCGAGCAGTACTTC. The chain carries TRBV29-1 and TRBJ2-7; 7 nucleotides line up with TRBD2. The junction had 5 bases not matched to a gene; V was cut back by 3 bases and J by 6 bases. The germline gives CDR1 SQVTM, CDR2 ANQGSEA. This CDR3 comprises 12 residues.

This chain uses TRBV7-2 with TRBJ2-4; TRBD1 aligns across 9 bases. V lost 4 bases and J lost 0; bases outside the gene matches: 1. Germline lookup yields CDR1 SGHTA and CDR2 FQGNSA. The CDR3 totals 15 residues. CDR3 in DNA: TGTGCCAGCAGCTCGACAGGGGGAGCCAAAAACATTCAGTACTTC. Protein sequence: CASSSTGGAKNIQYF.

CDR3 loop: CASSLGGRYEQYF. CDR3 DNA sequence: TGTGCCAGCAGTCTAGGGGGCAGGTACGAGCAGTACTTC. This chain connects TRBV27 to TRBJ2-7; TRBD1 agrees at 7 bases. The CDR3 has 13 residues. Germline loops: CDR1 MNHEY, CDR2 SMNVEV (reference sequence). V shed 5 bases, J shed 4 bases, and the junction held 5 bases outside the gene matches.

J is TRBJ1-4 and V is TRBV7-9, with TRBD1 matching 7 bases. The trim removed 5 bases at V and 8 bases at J, leaving 8 bases unmatched. Germline V gene data show CDR1 as SEHNR and CDR2 as FQNEAQ (reference sequence). This CDR3 is 14 amino acids long. Here the CDR3 DNA reads TGTGCCAGCAGCCCGACAGGGCTCGGGGAAAAACTGTTTTTT. This codes for CASSPTGLGEKLFF.

Concerning this clone itself: Other DNA sequences within the sample encode an identical CDR3. This chain uses TRBV27 with TRBJ1-2, with 8 bases matching TRBD1. CDR3 length equals 13 residues. Germline CDR1 reads MNHEY; CDR2 reads SMNVEV (reference sequence). The V and J ends lost 5 bases and 8 bases, in that order; junction bases with no gene match: 7. The CDR3 protein is CASSKGTGSGYTF. In nucleotides, the CDR3 is TGTGCCAGCAGTAAAGGGACAGGATCCGGCTACACCTTC.

The chain recombines TRBV28 with TRBJ1-5; 9 positions agree with TRBD1. V gave up 6 bases and J gave up 0 bases; unmatched junction bases: 9. Germline CDR1 reads MDHEN; CDR2 reads SYDVKM. This CDR3 spans 17 amino acids. The CDR3 here is CASRSGTGKISNQPQHF. CDR3 bases: TGTGCCAGCAGATCCGGGACAGGGAAAATTAGCAATCAGCCCCAGCATTTT.

CDR3 sequence (DNA): TGTGCCACCAGCAGAGAAACGGACAGCTCCTACGAGCAGTACTTC. Protein sequence: CATSRETDSSYEQYF. The rearrangement uses TRBV15 and TRBJ2-7, with D tentatively TRBD1 (6 bases). The V gene lost 0 bases and the J gene lost 0 bases, with 9 bases spanning the gap. The CDR3 is 15 residues long. Per germline, CDR1 LNHNV and CDR2 YYDKDF (reference sequence).

The chain joins TRBV10-1 to TRBJ1-2; 9 bases line up with TRBD1. The J segment lost 7 bases and the V segment lost 6 bases, leaving 18 bases of the junction unmatched. CDR3 size: 17 residues. The V gene's germline CDR1 is WNHNN and CDR2 SYGVQD (reference sequence). The CDR3: CASSLRRDRAIFSGYTF. The CDR3 DNA sequence: TGCGCCAGCAGCCTGAGGAGGGACAGGGCGATTTTTAGTGGCTACACCTTC.

V usage is TRBV18 and J usage is TRBJ2-1, with 12 nucleotides matching TRBD2. Per the germline V gene, CDR1 is KGHSH and CDR2 is LQKENI. With 2 bases clipped from V and 0 bases from J, the junction kept 2 bases outside the gene matches. The CDR3 runs to 17 residues. In nucleotides, the CDR3 is TGTGCCAGCTCACCAAGGACTAGCGGGGCCTCCTACAATGAGCAGTTCTTC. This encodes CASSPRTSGASYNEQFF. Using reference TRBV18 and TRBJ2-1 for the parts outside the CDR3, the full variable domain is NAGVMQNPRHLVRRRGQEARLRCSPMKGHSHVYWYRQLPEEGLKFMVYLQKENIIDESGMPKERFSAEFPKEGPSILRIQQVVRGDSAAYFCASSPRTSGASYNEQFFGPGTRLTVL.

This rearrangement joins TRBV11-2 to TRBJ1-2; D gene ambiguous. The V gene's germline CDR1 is SGHAT and CDR2 FQNNGV. The CDR3 length is 15 residues. V was pared by 0 bases and J by 7 bases, with 15 bases between. The CDR3 bases are TGTGCCAGCAGCTTAGATTTAGAGAGGAGGTCTGGCTACACCTTC. It codes for CASSLDLERRSGYTF.

DNA of the CDR3: TGCGCCAGCAGCTTGGGCTCGCTGCCGGGGCAAGAGACCCAGTACTTC. Amino acid sequence: CASSLGSLPGQETQYF. The chain is built from TRBV5-1 and TRBJ2-5; a possible D gene is TRBD2 (5 bases). CDR1 SGHRS and CDR2 YFSETQ come from the germline V gene. The CDR3 sequence is 16 residues long. V dropped 0 bases and J dropped 2 bases, with 14 bases sitting between them. The whole variable domain, filled in from reference TRBV5-1 and TRBJ2-5, reads KAGVTQTPRYLIKTRGQQVTLSCSPISGHRSVSWYQQTPGQGLQFLFEYFSETQRNKGNFPGRFSGRQFSNSRSEMNVSTLELGDSALYLCASSLGSLPGQETQYFGPGTRLLVL.

This clone turned up a few times. The gene calls are TRBV18 and TRBJ2-7; no clear D. The germline CDR1 and CDR2 sequences are KGHSH and LQKENI. The CDR3 loop spans 15 amino acids. V lost 1 base, J lost 9 bases, and 19 bases lay in between. This chain's CDR3 is CASSPLGGIGFGQYF. The DNA of the CDR3 is TGTGCCAGCTCACCACTTGGCGGTATAGGATTCGGGCAGTACTTC.

This chain uses TRBV28 with TRBJ2-4; D is perhaps TRBD1 (5 bases). The ends were cut back, 3 bases at V and 6 bases at J, with 9 bases in the middle. CDR3 length: 13 amino acids. The V gene's germline CDR1 is MDHEN and CDR2 SYDVKM. The chain's CDR3 is CASSFADRNIQYF. CDR3 coding DNA: TGTGCCAGCAGTTTCGCCGACAGAAACATTCAGTACTTC.

The V and J genes are TRBV5-6 and TRBJ2-7; D is possibly TRBD1 (6 bases). CDR3 length: 15 amino acids. Germline CDR1 reads SGHDT; CDR2 reads YYEEEE. With 4 bases removed from V and 4 bases from J, the gap between germline ends came to 18 bases. This CDR3 reads CASSTYRARGYEQYF. The CDR3 coding sequence is TGTGCCAGCAGCACGTACAGGGCAAGAGGATACGAGCAGTACTTC.

V and J are TRBV6-2 or TRBV6-3 and TRBJ2-6; 10 positions match TRBD2. This CDR3 is 19 amino acids long. Germline CDR1 is MNHEY and CDR2 is SVGEGT. J was trimmed by 0 bases and V by 0 bases; bases with no gene match: 5. CDR3 loop: CASSYSTLAGASGANVLTF. As DNA, the CDR3 is TGTGCCAGCAGTTACTCGACGCTAGCGGGAGCCTCTGGGGCCAACGTCCTGACTTTC.

This clone appeared once. The CDR3 nucleotides are TGTGCCAGCAGCCTGACAGGGTACACTGAAGCTTTCTTT. This encodes CASSLTGYTEAFF. J is TRBJ1-1 and V is TRBV12-3 or TRBV12-4; 7 bases line up with TRBD1. The V segment lost 6 bases and the J segment 3 bases; nucleotides outside the gene matches: 4. The CDR3 sequence is 13 residues long.

This chain uses TRBV18 with TRBJ2-5; D gene unclear. The CDR3 extends over 11 amino acids. The V gene's germline CDR1 is KGHSH and CDR2 LQKENI. V lost 3 bases and J lost 4, with 3 bases in between. CDR3 amino acids: CASSPGETQYF. The CDR3 DNA reads as TGTGCCAGCTCACCCGGAGAGACCCAGTACTTC.

The chain employs TRBV7-9 and TRBJ2-5; D is possibly TRBD1 (6 bases). V was shortened by 6 bases and J by 5 bases, with 19 bases between the two germline ends. The CDR3 runs 15 residues. CDR1 and CDR2 (germline): SEHNR, FQNEAQ (reference sequence). For the CDR3, the DNA is TGTGCCAGCAGTTATGGGACATTACACGGGGAGACCCAGTACTTC. This sequence encodes CASSYGTLHGETQYF.

CDR3 amino acids: CASSLSKAGHSYNEQFF. As DNA, the CDR3 is TGTGCCAGCAGTTTATCTAAAGCAGGGCATTCCTACAATGAGCAGTTCTTC. The rearrangement joins TRBV27 to TRBJ2-1; perhaps TRBD1 as D (5 bases). V was clipped by 0 bases and J by 1 base, with 13 bases between them. The CDR3 has 17 amino acids. Germline loops: CDR1 MNHEY, CDR2 SMNVEV (reference sequence).

The V call is TRBV6-2 or TRBV6-3, the J call TRBJ2-7; weak D call: TRBD1 (8 bases). The CDR3 spans 15 residues. Trimming removed 5 bases at V and 6 bases at J, with 20 bases between. The germline gives CDR1 MNHEY, CDR2 SVGEGT. CDR3 DNA: TGTGCCAGCAGTGCCCCCCATACAGGGGGGGGCGAGCAGTACTTC. It specifies CASSAPHTGGGEQYF.

The rearrangement links TRBV30 to TRBJ1-2, with D uncertain. Trimming pared 1 base from V and 3 bases from J, leaving 9 bases between. The CDR3 runs 13 residues. From germline, CDR1 is GTSNPN and CDR2 SVGIG (reference sequence). In nucleotides, the CDR3 is TGTGCCTGGAGTGACCGGGAAGACTATGGCTACACCTTC. Amino acids: CAWSDREDYGYTF.

Remarks on this clone: At the DNA level, this CDR3 is encoded by other sequences in the same sample as well. V usage is TRBV24-1 and J usage is TRBJ1-2; 10 nucleotides agree with TRBD1. The CDR3 loop spans 13 amino acids. Trimming at V came to 7 bases and at J to 6 bases, leaving 4 bases not matched to a gene. CDR1 is KGHDR, CDR2 SFDVKD, per germline. As DNA, the CDR3 is TGTGCCACCAGGGGACAGGGGTTGGATGGCTACACCTTC. Translating gives CATRGQGLDGYTF.

The chain links TRBV2 to TRBJ2-3; 15 bases fit TRBD2. The ends lost 6 bases at V and 8 bases at J; junction bases unmatched: 6. CDR3 size: 15 residues. CDR1 and CDR2 from the germline V gene are SNHLY and FYNNEI. The CDR3 DNA follows: TGTGCCAGCAGGGGACTAGCGGGGGGCCCGGGTACGCAGTATTTT. Translating gives CASRGLAGGPGTQYF. The variable domain in full, with the rest retrieved from reference TRBV2 and TRBJ2-3, is EPEVTQTPSHQVTQMGQEVILRCVPISNHLYFYWYRQILGQKVEFLVSFYNNEISEKSEIFDDQFSVERPDGSNFTLKIRSTKLEDSAMYFCASRGLAGGPGTQYFGPGTRLTVL.

This rearrangement joins TRBV3-1 (or the pseudogene TRBV3-2) to TRBJ2-7; 9 bases map to TRBD1. The V and J ends lost 3 bases and 4 bases, in that order; junction bases with no gene match: 4. Looked up from germline, CDR1 is LGHDT and CDR2 is YNNKEL (reference sequence). The CDR3 contains 14 residues. The CDR3 loop reads CASSQDRGSYEQYF. The CDR3, as DNA: TGTGCCAGCAGCCAGGACAGGGGTTCGTACGAGCAGTACTTC.

This chain joins TRBV24-1 and TRBJ2-3, with a weak D call TRBD1 (6 bases). V lost 6 bases and J 1 base, leaving 13 bases between the germline ends. Per germline, CDR1 KGHDR and CDR2 SFDVKD. The CDR3 totals 15 residues. As DNA, the CDR3 is TGTGCCACCAGTCTAGGGGGTAGGGGCACAGATACGCAGTATTTT. Its translation: CATSLGGRGTDTQYF.

V is TRBV12-3 or TRBV12-4 and J is TRBJ1-3; D ambiguous. V lost 3 bases and J lost 2, with 5 bases in between. This CDR3 is built from 13 residues. The CDR3 nucleotides read TGTGCCAGCAGTTTCCTAGCTGGAAACACCATATATTTT. Its protein product is CASSFLAGNTIYF.